This TCR beta chain was sequenced in a study of T cells in Graves' hyperthyroidism and ophthalmopathy. Criteria for exclusion of patients were uncontrolled infection, other autoimmune disease, pregnancy or lactation. The TCR beta CDR3 regions underwent amplification using RNA transcripts as the source. First-round RT-PCR with HTBI primers amplified the TCR CDR3 region. TCRdb passed the multiplex PCR reads through MiXCR, listing each CDR3 protein once. The sample shows hundreds of thousands of distinct CDR3 sequences, under 45% of them seen only once. V was cut by 3 bases and J by 1 base, with 10 bases left in between. In germline, CDR1 is LNHDA, CDR2 SQIVND (reference sequence). This CDR3 region has 15 residues. This clonotype was counted once. Its antigen is as yet unknown. This sequence may be a read error, since a much larger clone differs from it by one base. Study results and caveats: Most clonotypes expanded in the thyroid (above 0.001) were also present in blood. Patients with ophthalmopathy were separated from those with stable hyperthyroidism by a 13 V-J model. Before onset, ophthalmopathy was predicted by the model a median roughly 6.8 months earlier.

Source material: blood. This chain uses TRBV19 with TRBJ1-5, with a tentative D call TRBD1 (5 bases). This clonotype originated in a middle-aged woman with Graves' hyperthyroidism. The CDR3 DNA follows: TGTGCCAGTAGTATGAGTGGGGACAGCAATCAGCCCCAGCATTTT. This codes for CASSMSGDSNQPQHF.